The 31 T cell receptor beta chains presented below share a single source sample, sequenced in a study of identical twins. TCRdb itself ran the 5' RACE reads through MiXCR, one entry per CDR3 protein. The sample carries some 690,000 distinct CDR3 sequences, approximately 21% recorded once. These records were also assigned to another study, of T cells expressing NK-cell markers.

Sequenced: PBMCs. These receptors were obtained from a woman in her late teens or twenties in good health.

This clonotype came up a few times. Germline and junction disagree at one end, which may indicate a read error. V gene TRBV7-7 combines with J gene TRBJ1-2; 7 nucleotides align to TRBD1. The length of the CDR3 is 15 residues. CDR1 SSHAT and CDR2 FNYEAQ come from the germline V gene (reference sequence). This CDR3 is CASSINRGLNYGYTF. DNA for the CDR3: TGTGCTAGCAGCATAAACAGGGGACTTAACTATGGCTACACCTTC.

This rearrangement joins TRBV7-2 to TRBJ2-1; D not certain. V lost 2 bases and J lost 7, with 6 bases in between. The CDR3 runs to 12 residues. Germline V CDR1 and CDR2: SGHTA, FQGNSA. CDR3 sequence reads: CASSLLSNEQFF. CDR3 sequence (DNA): TGTGCCAGCAGCTTACTGTCAAATGAGCAGTTCTTC.

In DNA, the CDR3 is TGTGCCAGCAATAAGGGAGTTCGGCAAGAGACCCAGTACTTC. This sequence encodes CASNKGVRQETQYF. The rearrangement joins TRBV6-1 to TRBJ2-5; a weak D match, TRBD2 (5 bases). This CDR3 comprises 14 residues. Germline loops: CDR1 MNHNS, CDR2 SASEGT. Between the trimmed V and J ends, which lost 7 bases and 2 bases, there was a span of 14 bases.

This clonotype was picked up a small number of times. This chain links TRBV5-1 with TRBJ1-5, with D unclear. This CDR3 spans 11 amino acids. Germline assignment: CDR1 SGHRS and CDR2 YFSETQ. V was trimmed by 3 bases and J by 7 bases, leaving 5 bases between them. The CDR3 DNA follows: TGCGCCAGCAGCTCCCTCCAGCCCCAGCATTTT. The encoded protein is CASSSLQPQHF.

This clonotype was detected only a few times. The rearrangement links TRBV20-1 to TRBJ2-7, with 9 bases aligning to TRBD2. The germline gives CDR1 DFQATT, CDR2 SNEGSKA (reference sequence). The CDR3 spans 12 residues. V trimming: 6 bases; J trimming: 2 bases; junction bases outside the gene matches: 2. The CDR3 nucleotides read TGCAGTGCCGTAGCGGGGGCCTACGAGCAGTACTTC. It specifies CSAVAGAYEQYF.

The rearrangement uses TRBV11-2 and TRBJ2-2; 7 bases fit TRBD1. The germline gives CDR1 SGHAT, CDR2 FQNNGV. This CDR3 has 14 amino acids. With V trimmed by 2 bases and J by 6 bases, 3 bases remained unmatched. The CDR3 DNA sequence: TGTGCCAGCAGCTTAATACAGGGGCCCGGGGAGCTGTTTTTT. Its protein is CASSLIQGPGELFF.

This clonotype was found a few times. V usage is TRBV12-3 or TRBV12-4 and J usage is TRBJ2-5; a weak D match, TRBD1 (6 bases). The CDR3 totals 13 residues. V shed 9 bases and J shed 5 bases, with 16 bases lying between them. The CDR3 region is CASRVGGRETQYF. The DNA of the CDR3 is TGTGCCAGTCGGGTTGGGGGCCGTGAGACCCAGTACTTC.

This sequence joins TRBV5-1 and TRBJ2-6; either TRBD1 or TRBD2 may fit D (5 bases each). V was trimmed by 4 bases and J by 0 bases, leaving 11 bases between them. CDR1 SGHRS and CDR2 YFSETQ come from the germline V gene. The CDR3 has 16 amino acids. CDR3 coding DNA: TGCGCCAGCAGCAACGGGGCGAACTCTGGGGCCAACGTCCTGACTTTC. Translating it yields CASSNGANSGANVLTF. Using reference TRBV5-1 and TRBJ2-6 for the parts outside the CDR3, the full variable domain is KAGVTQTPRYLIKTRGQQVTLSCSPISGHRSVSWYQQTPGQGLQFLFEYFSETQRNKGNFPGRFSGRQFSNSRSEMNVSTLELGDSALYLCASSNGANSGANVLTFGAGSRLTVL.

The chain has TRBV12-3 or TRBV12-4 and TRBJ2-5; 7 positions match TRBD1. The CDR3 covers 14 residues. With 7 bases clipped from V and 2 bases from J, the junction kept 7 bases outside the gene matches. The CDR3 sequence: CASTKGTAQETQYF. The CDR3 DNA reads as TGTGCCAGCACAAAAGGGACAGCACAAGAGACCCAGTACTTC.

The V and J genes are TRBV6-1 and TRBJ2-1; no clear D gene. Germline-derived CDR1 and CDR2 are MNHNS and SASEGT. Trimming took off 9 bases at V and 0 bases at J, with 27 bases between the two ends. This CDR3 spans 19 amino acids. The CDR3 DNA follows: TGTGCCAGTCAACTATTTAAGGGTGACATTTTGAGCTCCTACAATGAGCAGTTCTTC. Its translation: CASQLFKGDILSSYNEQFF.

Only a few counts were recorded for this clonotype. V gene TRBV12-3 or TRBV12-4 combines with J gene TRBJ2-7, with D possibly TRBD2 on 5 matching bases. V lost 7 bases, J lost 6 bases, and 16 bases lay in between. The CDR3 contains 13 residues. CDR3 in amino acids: CASKGWPGVEQYF. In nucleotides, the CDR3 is TGTGCCAGCAAAGGTTGGCCCGGGGTCGAGCAGTACTTC.

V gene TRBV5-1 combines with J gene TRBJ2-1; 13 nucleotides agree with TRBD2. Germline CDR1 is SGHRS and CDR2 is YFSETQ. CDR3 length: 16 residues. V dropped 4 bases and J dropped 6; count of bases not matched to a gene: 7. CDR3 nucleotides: TGCGCCAGCAGCGTGACTAGCGGGGGGCCCGGCAATGAGCAGTTCTTC. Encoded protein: CASSVTSGGPGNEQFF.

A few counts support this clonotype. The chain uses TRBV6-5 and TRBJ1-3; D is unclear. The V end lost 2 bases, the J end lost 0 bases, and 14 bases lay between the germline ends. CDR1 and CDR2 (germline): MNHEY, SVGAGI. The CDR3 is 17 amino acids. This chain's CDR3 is CASSYTLRESSGNTIYF. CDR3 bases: TGTGCCAGCAGTTACACTCTGAGGGAGTCCTCTGGAAACACCATATATTTT.

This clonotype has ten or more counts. CDR3 loop: CASSQESTRYVNTEAFF. For the CDR3, the DNA is TGTGCCAGCAGCCAAGAGTCGACACGATACGTGAACACTGAAGCTTTCTTT. The rearrangement links TRBV14 to TRBJ1-1; D is ambiguous. V was clipped by 0 bases and J by 0 bases, with 14 bases between them. Germline lookup yields CDR1 SGHDN and CDR2 FVKESK. The CDR3 runs 17 residues.

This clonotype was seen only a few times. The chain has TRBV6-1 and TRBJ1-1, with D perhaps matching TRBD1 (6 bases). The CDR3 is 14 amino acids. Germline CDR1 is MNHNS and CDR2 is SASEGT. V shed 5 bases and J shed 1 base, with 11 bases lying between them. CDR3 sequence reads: CASSRTGRNTEAFF. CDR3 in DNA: TGTGCCAGCAGTCGAACAGGGCGGAACACTGAAGCTTTCTTT.

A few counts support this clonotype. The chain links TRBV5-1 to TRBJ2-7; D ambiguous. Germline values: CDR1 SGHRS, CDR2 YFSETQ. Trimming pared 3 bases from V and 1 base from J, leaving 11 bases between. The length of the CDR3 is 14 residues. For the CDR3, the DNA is TGCGCCAGCAGCTCCGGACCGAGTTCCTACGAGCAGTACTTC. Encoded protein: CASSSGPSSYEQYF. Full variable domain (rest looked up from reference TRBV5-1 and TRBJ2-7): KAGVTQTPRYLIKTRGQQVTLSCSPISGHRSVSWYQQTPGQGLQFLFEYFSETQRNKGNFPGRFSGRQFSNSRSEMNVSTLELGDSALYLCASSSGPSSYEQYFGPGTRLTVT.

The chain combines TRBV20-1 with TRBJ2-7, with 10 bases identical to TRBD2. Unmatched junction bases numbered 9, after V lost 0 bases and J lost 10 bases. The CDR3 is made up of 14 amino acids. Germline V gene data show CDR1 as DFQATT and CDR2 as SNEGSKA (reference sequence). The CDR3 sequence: CSAREIGLADTQYF. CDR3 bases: TGCAGTGCTAGAGAAATCGGACTAGCGGATACCCAGTACTTC.

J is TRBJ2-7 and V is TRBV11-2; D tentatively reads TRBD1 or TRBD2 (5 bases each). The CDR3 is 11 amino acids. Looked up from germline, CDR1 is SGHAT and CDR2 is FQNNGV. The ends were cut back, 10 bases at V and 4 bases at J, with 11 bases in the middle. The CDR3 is CATAEGYEQYF. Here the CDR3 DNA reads TGTGCCACCGCCGAGGGGTACGAGCAGTACTTC. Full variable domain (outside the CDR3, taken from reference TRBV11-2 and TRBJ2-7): EAGVAQSPRYKIIEKRQSVAFWCNPISGHATLYWYQQILGQGPKLLIQFQNNGVVDDSQLPKDRFSAERLKGVDSTLKIQPAKLEDSAVYLCATAEGYEQYFGPGTRLTVT.

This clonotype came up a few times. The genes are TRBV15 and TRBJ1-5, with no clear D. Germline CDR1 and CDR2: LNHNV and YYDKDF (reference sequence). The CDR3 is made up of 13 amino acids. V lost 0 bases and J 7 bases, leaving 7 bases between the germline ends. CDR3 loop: CATSRDRTQPQHF. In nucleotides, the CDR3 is TGTGCCACCAGCAGAGATAGGACCCAGCCCCAGCATTTT.

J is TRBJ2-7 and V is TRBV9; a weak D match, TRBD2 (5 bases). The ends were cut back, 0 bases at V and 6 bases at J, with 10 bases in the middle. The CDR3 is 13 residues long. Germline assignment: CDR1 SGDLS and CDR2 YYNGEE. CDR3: CASSVGGGAEQYF. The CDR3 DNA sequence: TGTGCCAGCAGCGTAGGTGGAGGTGCCGAGCAGTACTTC.

Here the CDR3 DNA reads TGTGCCAGCAGAACCCATAGGCAAGAGACCCAGTACTTC. It specifies CASRTHRQETQYF. This chain uses TRBV6-2 or TRBV6-3 with TRBJ2-5; D ambiguous. Germline V gives CDR1 MNHEY, CDR2 SVGEGT. This CDR3 region has 13 residues. V was shortened by 6 bases and J by 2 bases, with 10 bases between the two germline ends.

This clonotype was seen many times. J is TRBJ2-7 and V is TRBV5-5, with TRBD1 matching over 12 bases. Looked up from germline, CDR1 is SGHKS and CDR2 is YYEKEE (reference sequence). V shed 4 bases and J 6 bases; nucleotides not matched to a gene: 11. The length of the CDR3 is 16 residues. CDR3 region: CASSQLGTGGIGEQYF. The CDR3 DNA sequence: TGTGCCAGCAGCCAACTCGGGACAGGGGGCATCGGCGAGCAGTACTTC.

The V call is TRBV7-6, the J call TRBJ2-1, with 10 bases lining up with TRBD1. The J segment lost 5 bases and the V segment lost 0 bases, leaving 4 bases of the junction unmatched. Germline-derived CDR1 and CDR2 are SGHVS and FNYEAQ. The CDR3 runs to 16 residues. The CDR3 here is CASSLAIGTGDNEQFF. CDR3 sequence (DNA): TGTGCCAGCAGCTTAGCGATCGGGACAGGGGACAATGAGCAGTTCTTC.

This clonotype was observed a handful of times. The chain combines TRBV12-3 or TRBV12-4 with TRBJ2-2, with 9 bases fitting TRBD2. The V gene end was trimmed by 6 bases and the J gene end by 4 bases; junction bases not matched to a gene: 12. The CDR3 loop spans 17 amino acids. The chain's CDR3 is CASSRVGAGGGTGELFF. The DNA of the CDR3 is TGTGCCAGCAGCCGGGTGGGAGCGGGGGGAGGCACCGGGGAGCTGTTTTTT.

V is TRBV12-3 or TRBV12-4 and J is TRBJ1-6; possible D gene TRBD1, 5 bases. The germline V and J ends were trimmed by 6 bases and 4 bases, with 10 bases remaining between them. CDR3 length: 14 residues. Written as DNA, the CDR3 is TGTGCCAGCAGGCCCGGGGGGTATAATTCACCCCTCCACTTT. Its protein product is CASRPGGYNSPLHF.

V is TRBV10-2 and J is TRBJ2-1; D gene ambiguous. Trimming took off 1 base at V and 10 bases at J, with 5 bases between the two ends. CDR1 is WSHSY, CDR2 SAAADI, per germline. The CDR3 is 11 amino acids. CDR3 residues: CASSEYVEQFF. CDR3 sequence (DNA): TGCGCCAGCAGTGAGTACGTAGAGCAGTTCTTC.

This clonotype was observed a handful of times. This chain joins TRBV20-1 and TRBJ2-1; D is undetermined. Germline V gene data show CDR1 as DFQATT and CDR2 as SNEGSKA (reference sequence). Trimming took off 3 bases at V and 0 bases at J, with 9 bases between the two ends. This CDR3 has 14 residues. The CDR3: CSASSRSSYNEQFF. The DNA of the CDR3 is TGCAGTGCTAGTAGCCGTAGCTCCTACAATGAGCAGTTCTTC.

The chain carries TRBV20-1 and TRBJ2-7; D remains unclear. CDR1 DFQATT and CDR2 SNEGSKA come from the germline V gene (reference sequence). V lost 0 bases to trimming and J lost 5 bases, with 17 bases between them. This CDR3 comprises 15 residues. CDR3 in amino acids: CSARDPFSGYHEQYF. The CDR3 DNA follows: TGCAGTGCTAGAGATCCGTTTTCCGGATATCACGAGCAGTACTTC.

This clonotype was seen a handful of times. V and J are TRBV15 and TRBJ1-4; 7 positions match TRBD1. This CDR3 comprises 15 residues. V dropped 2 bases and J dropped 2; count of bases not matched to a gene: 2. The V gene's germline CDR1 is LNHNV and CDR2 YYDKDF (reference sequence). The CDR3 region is CATSRQQGTNEKLFF. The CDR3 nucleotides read TGTGCCACCAGCAGACAACAGGGGACTAATGAAAAACTGTTTTTT.

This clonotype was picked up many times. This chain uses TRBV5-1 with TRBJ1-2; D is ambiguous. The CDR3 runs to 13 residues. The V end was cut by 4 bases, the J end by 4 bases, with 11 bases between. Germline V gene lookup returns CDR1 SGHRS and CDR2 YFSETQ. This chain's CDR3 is CASSGSEAYGYTF. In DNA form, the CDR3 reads TGCGCCAGCAGCGGTAGTGAGGCCTATGGCTACACCTTC.

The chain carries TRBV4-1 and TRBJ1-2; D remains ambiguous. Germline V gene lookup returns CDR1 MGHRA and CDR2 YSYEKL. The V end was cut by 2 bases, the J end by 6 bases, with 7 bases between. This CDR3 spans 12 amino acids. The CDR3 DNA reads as TGCGCCAGCAGCCAAACTACTAATGGCTACACCTTC. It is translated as CASSQTTNGYTF.